Reported below is one T cell receptor (beta chain). This sample was taken from a study of blood T cell repertoires in COVID-19. CDR3 size: 16 residues. CDR1 is MRHNA and CDR2 is SNTAGT in the germline V gene. The V end was cut by 0 bases, the J end by 0 bases, with 6 bases between. Clones were sequenced by immunoSEQ multiplex PCR, and TCRdb holds only the in-frame ones, with some missing. Of about 400,000 clones listed, about 88% were seen once; the top ten hold about 2.7%. The receptor comes from a woman under 40 who had recovered from COVID-19. The rearrangement joins TRBV6-4 to TRBJ2-6; a possible D gene is TRBD1 (5 bases). Sequencing was done on a sample of PBMCs or T cells enriched from blood (not recorded which). The CDR3 reads CASSDSQGSGANVLTF. CDR3 nucleotides: TGTGCCAGCAGTGACTCGCAGGGCTCTGGGGCCAACGTCCTGACTTTC.